These 2 T cell receptor beta chains came from one sample sequenced in a study of blood T cell repertoires in COVID-19. Clones were sequenced by immunoSEQ multiplex PCR, and TCRdb holds only the in-frame ones, with some missing. Here the sample spans about 170,000 clones, 65% to 85% being singletons. The sample taken for sequencing was peripheral blood. The source is a woman in her 70s who had recovered from COVID-19.

The gene calls are TRBV7-3 and TRBJ2-1; the match to TRBD2 covers 8 bases. In germline, CDR1 is SGHTA, CDR2 FQGTGA. V was pared by 4 bases and J by 3 bases, with 5 bases of the junction left unmatched. The length of the CDR3 is 15 residues. The CDR3 DNA reads TGTGCCAGCAGCTCGGCAAGCGGGAGCTACAATGAGCAGTTCTTC. Protein product: CASSSASGSYNEQFF.

The chain combines TRBV2 with TRBJ2-1; the D gene is possibly TRBD2 (5 bases). Trimming removed 8 bases at V and 6 bases at J, with 20 bases between. CDR3 length: 15 residues. Germline CDR1 SNHLY, CDR2 FYNNEI. The CDR3 region is CASHQEALTVNEQFF. The CDR3 region has the DNA TGTGCCAGCCACCAGGAGGCCCTGACCGTCAATGAGCAGTTCTTC.